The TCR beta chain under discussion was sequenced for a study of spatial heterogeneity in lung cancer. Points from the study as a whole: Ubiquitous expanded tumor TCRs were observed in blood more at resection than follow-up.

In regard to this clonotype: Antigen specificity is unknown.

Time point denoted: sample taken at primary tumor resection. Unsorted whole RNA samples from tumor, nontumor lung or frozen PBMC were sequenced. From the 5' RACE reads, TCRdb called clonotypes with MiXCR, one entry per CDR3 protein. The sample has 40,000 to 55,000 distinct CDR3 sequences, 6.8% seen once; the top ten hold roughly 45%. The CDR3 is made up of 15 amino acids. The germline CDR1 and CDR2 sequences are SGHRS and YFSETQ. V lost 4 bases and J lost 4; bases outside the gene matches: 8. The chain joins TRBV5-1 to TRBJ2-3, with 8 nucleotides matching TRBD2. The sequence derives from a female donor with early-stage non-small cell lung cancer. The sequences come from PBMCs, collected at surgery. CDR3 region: CASSEGSGGSDTQYF. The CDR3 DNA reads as TGCGCCAGCAGCGAGGGAAGCGGGGGATCAGATACGCAGTATTTT.